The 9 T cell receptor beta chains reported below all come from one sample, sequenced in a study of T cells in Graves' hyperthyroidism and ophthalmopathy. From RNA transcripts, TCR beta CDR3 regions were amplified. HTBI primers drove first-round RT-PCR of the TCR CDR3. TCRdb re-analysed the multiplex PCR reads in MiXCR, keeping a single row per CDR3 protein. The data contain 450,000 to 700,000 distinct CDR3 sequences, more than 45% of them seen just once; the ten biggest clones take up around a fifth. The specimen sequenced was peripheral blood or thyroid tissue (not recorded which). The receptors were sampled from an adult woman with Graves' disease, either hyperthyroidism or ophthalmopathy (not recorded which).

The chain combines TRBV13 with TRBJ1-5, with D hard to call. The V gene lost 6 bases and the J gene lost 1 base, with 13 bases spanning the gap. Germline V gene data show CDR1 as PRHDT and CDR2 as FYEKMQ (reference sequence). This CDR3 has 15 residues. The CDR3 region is CASSDISGSNQPQHF. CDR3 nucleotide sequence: TGTGCCAGCAGTGATATTAGCGGGAGCAATCAGCCCCAGCATTTT.

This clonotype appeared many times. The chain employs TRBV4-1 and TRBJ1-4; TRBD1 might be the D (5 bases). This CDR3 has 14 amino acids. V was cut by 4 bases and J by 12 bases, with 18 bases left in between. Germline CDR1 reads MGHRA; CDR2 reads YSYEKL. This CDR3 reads CASSPGLDGGELFF. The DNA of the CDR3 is TGCGCCAGCAGCCCCGGATTGGACGGGGGAGAACTGTTTTTT.

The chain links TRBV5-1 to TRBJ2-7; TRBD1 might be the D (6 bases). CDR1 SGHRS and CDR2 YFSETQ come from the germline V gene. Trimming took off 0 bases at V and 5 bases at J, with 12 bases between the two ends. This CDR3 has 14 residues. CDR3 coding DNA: TGCGCCAGCAGCTTGGGGGCAGGGGCGGACGAGCAGTACTTC. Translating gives CASSLGAGADEQYF.

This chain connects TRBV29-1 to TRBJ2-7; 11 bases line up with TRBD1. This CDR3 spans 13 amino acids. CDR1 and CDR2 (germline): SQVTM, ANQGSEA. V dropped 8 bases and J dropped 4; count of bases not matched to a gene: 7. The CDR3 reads CSSHGTGGYEQYF. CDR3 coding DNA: TGCAGCAGCCACGGGACAGGGGGATACGAGCAGTACTTC.

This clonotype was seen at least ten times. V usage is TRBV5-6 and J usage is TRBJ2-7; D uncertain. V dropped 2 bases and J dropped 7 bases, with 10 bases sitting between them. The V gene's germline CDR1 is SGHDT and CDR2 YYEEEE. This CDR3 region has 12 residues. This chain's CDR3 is CASSLVIGEQYF. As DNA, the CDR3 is TGTGCCAGCAGCTTAGTTATCGGGGAGCAGTACTTC.

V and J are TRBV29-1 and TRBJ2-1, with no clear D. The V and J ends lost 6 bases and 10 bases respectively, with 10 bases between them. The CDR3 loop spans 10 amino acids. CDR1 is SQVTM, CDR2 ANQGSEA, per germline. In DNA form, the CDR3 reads TGCAGCGTCTTGGAAGACGAGCAGTTCTTC. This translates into CSVLEDEQFF.

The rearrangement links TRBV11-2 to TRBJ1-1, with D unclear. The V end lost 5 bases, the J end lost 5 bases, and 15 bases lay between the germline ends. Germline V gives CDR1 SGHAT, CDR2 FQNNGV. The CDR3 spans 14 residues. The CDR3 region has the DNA TGTGCCAGCAGCCCCGCAGGCGGAGGGACTGAAGCTTTCTTT. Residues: CASSPAGGGTEAFF.

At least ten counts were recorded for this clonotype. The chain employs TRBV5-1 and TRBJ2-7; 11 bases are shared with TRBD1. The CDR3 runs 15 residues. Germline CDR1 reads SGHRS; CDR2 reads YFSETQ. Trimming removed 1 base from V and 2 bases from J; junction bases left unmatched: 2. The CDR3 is CASSLMGQGAYEQYF. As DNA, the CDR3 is TGCGCCAGCAGCTTGATGGGACAGGGGGCCTACGAGCAGTACTTC.

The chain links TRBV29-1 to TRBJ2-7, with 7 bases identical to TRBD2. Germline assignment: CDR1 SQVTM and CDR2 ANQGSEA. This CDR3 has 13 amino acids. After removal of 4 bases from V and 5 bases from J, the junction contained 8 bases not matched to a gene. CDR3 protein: CSVVERGQHEQYF. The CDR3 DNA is TGCAGCGTTGTCGAGCGGGGTCAGCACGAGCAGTACTTC.